Shown below are 28 T cell receptor beta chains from a single sample sequenced in a study of radiotherapy plus CTLA-4 blockade in lung cancer. Libraries were prepared by immunoSEQ multiplex PCR; TCRdb keeps only in-frame clonotypes and omits some of them. The table records 47,000 or so clones, about 88% of them present only once. The material was peripheral blood, obtained from a patient treated with radiotherapy plus ipilimumab. These TCRs come from a human donor with non-small cell lung cancer whose response to radiotherapy plus ipilimumab could not be evaluated.

The chain has TRBV5-1 and TRBJ2-1; 8 positions agree with TRBD1. The CDR3 is made up of 15 amino acids. The trim removed 5 bases at V and 4 bases at J, leaving 8 bases unmatched. CDR1 SGHRS and CDR2 YFSETQ come from the germline V gene. Written as DNA, the CDR3 is TGCGCCAGCAGTCTGCAGGGGGCCCTATACAATGAGCAGTTCTTC. It encodes CASSLQGALYNEQFF.

The chain has TRBV10-3 and TRBJ2-7, with a tentative D call TRBD2 (6 bases). The germline V gene encodes CDR1 ENHRY and CDR2 SYGVKD. Trimming took 3 bases from V and 1 from J, leaving 16 bases between them. The CDR3 covers 16 residues. CDR3 loop: CAISDWNGSGSYEQYF. The CDR3 nucleotides are TGTGCCATCAGTGATTGGAACGGGAGTGGGTCCTACGAGCAGTACTTC.

V and J are TRBV27 and TRBJ2-7; tentatively, D is TRBD1 (6 bases). The germline CDR1 and CDR2 sequences are MNHEY and SMNVEV (reference sequence). The ends were cut back, 3 bases at V and 4 bases at J, with 13 bases in the middle. The CDR3 is 14 amino acids. The CDR3 region is CASSFRGLEYEQYF. The CDR3 nucleotides read TGTGCCAGCAGTTTCAGGGGCTTGGAGTACGAGCAGTACTTC.

This chain uses TRBV19 with TRBJ1-2; 11 bases map to TRBD1. CDR1 is LNHDA and CDR2 is SQIVND in the germline V gene (reference sequence). The CDR3 length is 12 residues. With V trimmed by 4 bases and J by 14 bases, 6 bases remained unmatched. CDR3 region: CASSTDRGRGTF. For the CDR3, the DNA is TGTGCCAGTAGTACGGACAGGGGGCGAGGAACCTTC.

The chain joins TRBV6-5 to TRBJ1-1; TRBD1 agrees at 7 bases. The CDR3 runs 15 residues. J lost 0 bases, V lost 5 bases, and 6 bases had no gene match. Looked up from germline, CDR1 is MNHEY and CDR2 is SVGAGI. CDR3 DNA: TGTGCCAGCAGTCCGACGACAGGGTTGAACACTGAAGCTTTCTTT. Translating it yields CASSPTTGLNTEAFF.

This clone appeared a single time. This chain uses TRBV11-2 with TRBJ2-3; D unresolved. The CDR3 spans 17 residues. Between the trimmed V and J ends, which lost 2 bases and 1 base, there was a span of 16 bases. CDR1 SGHAT and CDR2 FQNNGV come from the germline V gene. The DNA of the CDR3 is TGTGCCAGCAGCTTAATGCTCGCGGCCAGCGGCACAGATACGCAGTATTTT. Translation gives CASSLMLAASGTDTQYF.

The chain joins TRBV29-1 to TRBJ1-2; no clear D. CDR1 is SQVTM, CDR2 ANQGSEA, per germline. V was cut by 4 bases and J by 7 bases, with 10 bases left in between. The CDR3 has 11 amino acids. CDR3 residues: CSVGEVGGYTF. The CDR3 DNA follows: TGCAGCGTTGGGGAGGTTGGTGGCTACACCTTC.

V is TRBV27 and J is TRBJ2-1; D is unclear. The CDR3 consists of 13 residues. Germline CDR1 is MNHEY and CDR2 is SMNVEV (reference sequence). The V end was cut by 4 bases, the J end by 9 bases, with 13 bases between. CDR3 nucleotides: TGTGCCAGCAGTTCCCGAATGAGAGGTGAGCAGTTCTTC. Its protein product is CASSSRMRGEQFF.

The V call is TRBV5-4, the J call TRBJ2-5, with 7 bases lining up with TRBD1. The germline CDR1 and CDR2 sequences are SGHNT and YYREEE (reference sequence). The CDR3 runs to 14 residues. Trimming at V came to 4 bases and at J to 4 bases, leaving 7 bases not matched to a gene. The DNA of the CDR3 is TGTGCCAGCAGCACCCGACAGGGAAGAGAGACCCAGTACTTC. It codes for CASSTRQGRETQYF.

The chain links TRBV28 to TRBJ2-7; TRBD2 aligns across 14 bases. Germline loops: CDR1 MDHEN, CDR2 SYDVKM. J gave up 0 bases and V 6 bases, and 10 bases lay outside the gene matches. This CDR3 has 18 residues. CDR3 sequence: CASSPGLAGDLSSYEQYF. DNA of the CDR3: TGTGCCAGCAGCCCGGGACTAGCGGGAGACTTAAGCTCCTACGAGCAGTACTTC.

The V gene is TRBV28, the J gene TRBJ2-1, with a weak D call TRBD2 (5 bases). Trimming removed 7 bases at V and 5 bases at J, with 24 bases between. CDR1 and CDR2 (germline): MDHEN, SYDVKM. This CDR3 region has 17 residues. CDR3 protein: CASTSGDRLHRNNEQFF. CDR3 coding DNA: TGTGCCAGCACTTCCGGGGATCGCCTTCACCGCAACAATGAGCAGTTCTTC.

The V call is TRBV27, the J call TRBJ2-4; tentatively, D is TRBD1 (6 bases). CDR3 length: 15 amino acids. From germline, CDR1 is MNHEY and CDR2 SMNVEV (reference sequence). Trimming shortened V by 8 bases and J by 0 bases, and 14 bases separated the two germline ends. Here the CDR3 reads CASCMGARAKNIQYF. In nucleotides, the CDR3 is TGTGCCAGCTGTATGGGGGCGCGAGCCAAAAACATTCAGTACTTC.

In its sample, this clone was seen once. V usage is TRBV18 and J usage is TRBJ2-7; D may be TRBD2 (6 bases). V shed 6 bases and J shed 9 bases, with 18 bases lying between them. The CDR3 sequence is 13 residues long. Looked up from germline, CDR1 is KGHSH and CDR2 is LQKENI. CDR3 loop: CASSHGEDTGQYF. The CDR3 DNA follows: TGTGCCAGCTCCCACGGGGAGGATACGGGGCAGTACTTC.

V usage is TRBV6-5 and J usage is TRBJ2-7; D may be TRBD1 (5 bases). The germline CDR1 and CDR2 sequences are MNHEY and SVGAGI. V was pared by 2 bases and J by 3 bases, with 11 bases between. CDR3 length: 14 residues. The CDR3, as DNA: TGTGCCAGCAGTTACGCAGGGCCGCTCTACGAGCAGTACTTC. Translating gives CASSYAGPLYEQYF.

The chain employs TRBV4-1 and TRBJ2-1; the D gene is possibly TRBD2 (6 bases). The CDR3 runs 16 residues. Trimming took off 1 base at V and 7 bases at J, with 17 bases between the two ends. Germline V gene data show CDR1 as MGHRA and CDR2 as YSYEKL. CDR3 coding DNA: TGCGCCAGCAGCCAAGGGGGAGGACTACCAAGGAATGAGCAGTTCTTC. Amino acids: CASSQGGGLPRNEQFF.

The rearrangement links TRBV5-1 to TRBJ1-2, with TRBD1 identical over 7 bases. Unmatched junction bases numbered 10, after V lost 5 bases and J lost 3 bases. The CDR3 is 15 amino acids. CDR1 is SGHRS, CDR2 YFSETQ, per germline. The CDR3, as DNA: TGCGCCAGCAGACAAGGGACAGAAACTTACTATGGCTACACCTTC. Translating gives CASRQGTETYYGYTF.

The chain uses TRBV20-1 and TRBJ1-2, with D possibly being TRBD1 (5 bases). Trimming took off 6 bases at V and 3 bases at J, with 8 bases between the two ends. Germline V gene lookup returns CDR1 DFQATT and CDR2 SNEGSKA (reference sequence). The CDR3 runs 11 residues. The chain's CDR3 is CSARDYYGYTF. As DNA, the CDR3 is TGCAGTGCCAGGGACTACTATGGCTACACCTTC.

The gene calls are TRBV10-3 and TRBJ2-2, with TRBD1 matching 11 bases. With 0 bases clipped from V and 5 bases from J, the junction kept 5 bases outside the gene matches. This CDR3 contains 17 residues. The germline gives CDR1 ENHRY, CDR2 SYGVKD. In DNA form, the CDR3 reads TGTGCCATCAGTGAGTCGACTGGGACAGGGGGAACCGGGGAGCTGTTTTTT. As protein: CAISESTGTGGTGELFF.

CDR3 sequence: CASSLGLSSGGEETQYF. For the CDR3, the DNA is TGCGCCAGCAGCTTGGGACTGAGTTCAGGGGGCGAGGAGACCCAGTACTTC. This chain uses TRBV5-1 with TRBJ2-5, with TRBD1 matching over 8 bases. The ends lost 0 bases at V and 5 bases at J; junction bases unmatched: 12. This CDR3 has 17 amino acids. Per the germline V gene, CDR1 is SGHRS and CDR2 is YFSETQ.

This chain uses TRBV10-3 with TRBJ2-7; TRBD1 matches 9 bases. V lost 7 bases and J lost 0; bases outside the gene matches: 4. There are 14 residues in the CDR3. Per the germline V gene, CDR1 is ENHRY and CDR2 is SYGVKD. The CDR3 nucleotides are TGTGCCATCATGAGGGACAGGGCCTCCTACGAGCAGTACTTC. Residues: CAIMRDRASYEQYF.

In nucleotides, the CDR3 is TGTGCCAGTAGTCCGGACATCAGCTCCTACAATGAGCAGTTCTTC. Amino acid sequence: CASSPDISSYNEQFF. J is TRBJ2-1 and V is TRBV19, with D possibly being TRBD1 (5 bases). CDR1 and CDR2 from the germline V gene are LNHDA and SQIVND (reference sequence). V lost 5 bases, J lost 0 bases, and 11 bases lay in between. This CDR3 spans 15 amino acids.

V is TRBV28 and J is TRBJ1-2, with D possibly matching TRBD1 (5 bases). Germline CDR1 and CDR2: MDHEN and SYDVKM. The CDR3 length is 12 residues. V was cut by 7 bases and J by 0 bases, with 6 bases left in between. CDR3 amino acids: CASTGPNYGYTF. The CDR3 bases are TGTGCCAGCACAGGGCCTAACTATGGCTACACCTTC.

The V and J genes are TRBV15 and TRBJ1-2; a weak D match, TRBD1 (5 bases). Trimming stripped 1 base from V and 6 bases from J, with 6 bases between. This CDR3 is built from 12 residues. Germline V gene lookup returns CDR1 LNHNV and CDR2 YYDKDF (reference sequence). The CDR3 nucleotides are TGTGCCACCAGCAGAGCGGGGGATGGCTACACCTTC. Protein: CATSRAGDGYTF.

V usage is TRBV2 and J usage is TRBJ1-1, with TRBD1 matching 8 bases. The CDR3 spans 13 residues. Germline-derived CDR1 and CDR2 are SNHLY and FYNNEI. With V trimmed by 6 bases and J by 6 bases, 6 bases remained unmatched. The CDR3 coding sequence is TGTGCCAGCAGGACAGGGGTTGTCGCTGAAGCTTTCTTT. Amino acids: CASRTGVVAEAFF.

This clone was seen a few times. J is TRBJ2-7 and V is TRBV18, with D possibly matching TRBD1 (5 bases). This CDR3 contains 13 residues. Germline V gene data show CDR1 as KGHSH and CDR2 as LQKENI. Trimming removed 0 bases from V and 3 bases from J, with 6 bases in between. CDR3 amino acids: CASSPPGHYEQYF. The DNA of the CDR3 is TGTGCCAGCTCACCACCGGGGCACTACGAGCAGTACTTC.

The chain recombines TRBV5-1 with TRBJ1-1; 9 nucleotides match TRBD1. Germline CDR1 and CDR2: SGHRS and YFSETQ. V lost 4 bases to trimming and J lost 8 bases; unmatched junction nucleotides: 9. The CDR3 spans 14 residues. The CDR3 loop is CASSPGDRALEAFF. The CDR3 DNA reads as TGCGCCAGCAGCCCTGGGGACAGGGCTCTCGAAGCTTTCTTT.

This chain links TRBV30 with TRBJ1-2, with 9 bases identical to TRBD1. V trimming: 3 bases; J trimming: 8 bases; junction bases outside the gene matches: 19. The V gene's germline CDR1 is GTSNPN and CDR2 SVGIG (reference sequence). The CDR3 length is 17 residues. The CDR3 spells CAWSVPGQGGESRGYTF. In DNA form, the CDR3 reads TGTGCCTGGAGCGTTCCGGGACAGGGAGGGGAAAGTCGAGGCTACACCTTC. The whole variable domain, filled in from reference TRBV30 and TRBJ1-2, reads SQTIHQWPATLVQPVGSPLSLECTVEGTSNPNLYWYRQAAGRGLQLLFYSVGIGQISSEVPQNLSASRPQDRQFILSSKKLLLSDSGFYLCAWSVPGQGGESRGYTFGSGTRLTVV.

This chain links TRBV11-2 with TRBJ1-1, with D possibly matching TRBD1 (5 bases). The V and J ends lost 0 bases and 11 bases respectively, with 10 bases between them. Germline V CDR1 and CDR2: SGHAT, FQNNGV. This CDR3 comprises 12 residues. The CDR3 reads CASSLDPRGAFF. CDR3 nucleotide sequence: TGTGCCAGCAGCTTAGATCCCCGGGGGGCTTTCTTT.